This T cell receptor beta chain was sequenced for a study of post-analysis software for immune sequencing data. This clonotype was detected only a few times. What it binds is not known. Points from the study as a whole: Strong co-clustering by F measure linked samples that shared a preparation batch. Those with multiple sclerosis, the patient group, showed significantly lower normalized Chao1 diversity than controls.

Prepared TCR beta cDNA libraries contained unique molecular identifiers. From the PCR reads, TCRdb called clonotypes with MiXCR, one entry per CDR3 protein. The sample includes 450,000 or so distinct CDR3 sequences, under 55% of them seen just once. The specimen was blood. This sequence originates from a girl aged 10 to 17 with multiple sclerosis.

In DNA form, the CDR3 reads TGCGCCAGCAGCCAAGAAATCGACCCGGAGGGTTTTAGCTATGGCTACACCTTC. This encodes CASSQEIDPEGFSYGYTF. V is TRBV4-3 and J is TRBJ1-2; D remains ambiguous. Per the germline V gene, CDR1 is LGHNA and CDR2 is YSLEER. This CDR3 has 18 residues. V was trimmed by 0 bases and J by 4 bases, leaving 21 bases between them.